A selection of T cell receptor beta chains follows, all from one sample in a study of early T cells in non-severe SARS-CoV-2 infection. TCRdb passed the 5' RACE reads through MiXCR, listing each CDR3 protein once. The top ten clones hold 14% to 15% of a sample with approximately 48,000 distinct CDR3 sequences, approximately 8.5% of them seen once. The specimen was whole blood. The receptors originated from an adult who was a healthcare worker with PCR-confirmed SARS-CoV-2 infection or an uninfected control (not recorded which). Both conserved end residues are part of each CDR3.

TRBJ2-7	16	TRBV5-1	CASSPAGGPSSYEQYF
TRBJ2-5	15	TRBV18	CASSPGQGPQETQYF
TRBJ1-1	12	TRBV10-3	CAISVGNTEAFF
TRBJ2-3	14	TRBV6-5	CASRDGTSTDTQYF
TRBJ2-5	15	TRBV11-2	CASSLDGGNRETQYF
TRBJ2-2	15	TRBV19	CASSQDRSNTGELFF
TRBJ2-2	14	TRBV7-2	CASSILAGVGELFF
TRBJ2-1	12	TRBV7-2	CASSFNRNEQFF
TRBJ1-4	18	TRBV9	CASSVASNQNSLGEKLFF
TRBJ2-1	14	TRBV29-1	CTARGDYTYNEQFF
TRBJ2-7	16	TRBV28	CASRPQPGTGGYEQYF
TRBJ1-2	11	TRBV29-1	CSVYIEGGYTF
TRBJ1-2	14	TRBV10-3	CAISDFGGDSGYTF
TRBJ1-5	13	TRBV20-1	CSATLGSNQPQHF
TRBJ2-7	15	TRBV7-2	CASSRSPGHNYEQYF
TRBJ1-5	18	TRBV28	CASSFRTGSISGNQPQHF
TRBJ1-1	16	TRBV29-1	CSVGKPPARAVTEAFF
TRBJ2-7	13	TRBV28	CASRGTRDHEQYF
TRBJ2-1	15	TRBV27	CASSQGQLSASKQFF
TRBJ2-1	16	TRBV29-1	CSVEGVASGIYNEQFF
TRBJ2-6	19	TRBV6-2/TRBV6-3	CASRATVHGSYSGANVLTF
TRBJ2-1	17	TRBV11-2	CASSSRGSGTSYNEQFF
TRBJ1-2	14	TRBV4-3	CASSRSDRAYGYTF
TRBJ2-7	14	TRBV7-8	CASSSAGLSYEQYF
TRBJ1-2	12	TRBV7-2	CASSRPGGGYTF
TRBJ2-7	13	TRBV12-3/TRBV12-4	CASKVGGTYEQYF
TRBJ2-5	21	TRBV6-5	CASSYYSAGTPKTKYQETQYF
TRBJ2-7	17	TRBV7-8	CASSRAAGGPVPYEQYF
TRBJ1-6	16	TRBV20-1	CSARQGSLSYNSPLHF
TRBJ2-1	15	TRBV28	CASSLSASGTGEQFF
TRBJ2-7	14	TRBV28	CASSLGQVTAEQYF
TRBJ1-1	14	TRBV12-3/TRBV12-4	CASKGHLMNTEAFF
TRBJ2-1	15	TRBV20-1	CSAFAGLSIYNEQFF
TRBJ2-1	14	TRBV12-3/TRBV12-4	CASSQGGFHNEQFF
TRBJ2-1	15	TRBV20-1	CSARPPGTSSMGQFF
TRBJ2-7	16	TRBV7-2	CASSLVPSGWGYEQYF
TRBJ2-3	15	TRBV28	CASSADRAATDTQYF
TRBJ2-2	12	TRBV11-1	CASPGDTGELFF
TRBJ2-5	13	TRBV7-9	CASSPPSQETQYF
TRBJ1-6	14	TRBV7-9	CASSPTSPNSPLHF
TRBJ2-7	12	TRBV28	CASSPLGYEQYF
TRBJ2-1	16	TRBV5-1	CASSFWRGGSYNEQFF
TRBJ2-1	15	TRBV6-2/TRBV6-3	CASSFGTSGSNEQFF
TRBJ2-1	15	TRBV20-1	CSARGLAGARNEQFF
TRBJ2-1	12	TRBV7-9	CASSPSSAEQFF
TRBJ2-1	13	TRBV29-1	CSVAHAPRDEQFF
TRBJ2-1	13	TRBV7-3	CASSLFQGNEQFF
TRBJ2-7	14	TRBV28	CASSLPGGYYEQYF
TRBJ2-5	14	TRBV29-1	CSVETQGNQETQYF
TRBJ2-1	16	TRBV4-2	CASSQEAAGTYNEQFF
TRBJ1-6	14	TRBV5-6	CASSLGQGNSPLHF
TRBJ1-4	13	TRBV28	CASSFPGTDLLFF
TRBJ2-1	15	TRBV9	CASSVSGTGENEQFF
TRBJ1-6	15	TRBV9	CASSASGTGASPLHF
TRBJ2-3	15	TRBV5-1	CASSLQSGRRGTQYF
TRBJ1-2	15	TRBV5-5	CASSLAATGAYGYTF
TRBJ2-2	14	TRBV5-4	CASSLVGGDGELFF
TRBJ2-5	17	TRBV4-1	CASSQLTSGRAFETQYF